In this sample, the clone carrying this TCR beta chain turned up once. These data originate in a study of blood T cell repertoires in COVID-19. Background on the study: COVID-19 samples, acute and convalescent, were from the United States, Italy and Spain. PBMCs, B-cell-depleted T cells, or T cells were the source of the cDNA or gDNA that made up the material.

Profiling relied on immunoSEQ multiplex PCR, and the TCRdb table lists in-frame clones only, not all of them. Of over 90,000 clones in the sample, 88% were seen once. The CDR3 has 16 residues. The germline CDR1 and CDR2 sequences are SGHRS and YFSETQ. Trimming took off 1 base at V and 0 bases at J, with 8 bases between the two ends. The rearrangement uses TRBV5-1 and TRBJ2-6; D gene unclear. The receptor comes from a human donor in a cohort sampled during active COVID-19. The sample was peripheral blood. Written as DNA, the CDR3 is TGCGCCAGCAGCTTGACAGTTAACTCTGGGGCCAACGTCCTGACTTTC. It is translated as CASSLTVNSGANVLTF. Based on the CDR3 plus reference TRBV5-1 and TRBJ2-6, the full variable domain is KAGVTQTPRYLIKTRGQQVTLSCSPISGHRSVSWYQQTPGQGLQFLFEYFSETQRNKGNFPGRFSGRQFSNSRSEMNVSTLELGDSALYLCASSLTVNSGANVLTFGAGSRLTVL.